This TCR beta chain was profiled in a study of OX40 agonist ivuxolimab in advanced cancers. Overall study results and limits: No antigen was identified for the clonally expanded peripheral T cells.

Comment on this clone: Its cognate antigen is unknown.

Autoimmune disease history or systemic immunosuppression excluded patients. TCRdb's table, derived via immunoSEQ multiplex PCR, lists solely in-frame clones and lacks some. Among about 33,000 clones listed, 65% to 75% were seen once. This CDR3 contains 16 residues. V was cut by 5 bases and J by 0 bases, with 16 bases left in between. Germline V gene data show CDR1 as SGHAT and CDR2 as FQNNGV. The receptor was isolated from an adult with an advanced solid tumor such as melanoma, head and neck, liver or kidney cancer. The gene calls are TRBV11-2 and TRBJ1-2; D is uncertain. Material: CD4+ or CD8+ T cells sorted from blood, obtained in a trial of the OX40 agonist ivuxolimab. In DNA form, the CDR3 reads TGTGCCAGCAGCCAACCTCCCGGCTCAGCTAACTATGGCTACACCTTC. Translated, it gives CASSQPPGSANYGYTF. The whole variable domain, remainder taken from reference TRBV11-2 and TRBJ1-2, is EAGVAQSPRYKIIEKRQSVAFWCNPISGHATLYWYQQILGQGPKLLIQFQNNGVVDDSQLPKDRFSAERLKGVDSTLKIQPAKLEDSAVYLCASSQPPGSANYGYTFGSGTRLTVV.